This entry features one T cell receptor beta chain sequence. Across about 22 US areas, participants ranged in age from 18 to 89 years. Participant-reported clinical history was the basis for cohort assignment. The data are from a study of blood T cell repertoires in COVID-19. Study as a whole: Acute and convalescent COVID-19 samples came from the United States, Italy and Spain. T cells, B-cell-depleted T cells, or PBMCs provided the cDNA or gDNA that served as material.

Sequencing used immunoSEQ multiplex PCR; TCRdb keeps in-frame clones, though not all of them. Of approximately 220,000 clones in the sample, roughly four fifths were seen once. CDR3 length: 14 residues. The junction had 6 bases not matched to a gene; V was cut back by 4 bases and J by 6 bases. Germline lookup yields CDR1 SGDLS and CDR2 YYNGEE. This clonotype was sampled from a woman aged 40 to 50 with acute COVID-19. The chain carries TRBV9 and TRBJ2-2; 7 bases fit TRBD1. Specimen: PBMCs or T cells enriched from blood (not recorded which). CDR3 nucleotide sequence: TGTGCCAGCAGCACAAGGGGGCATTCCGGGGAGCTGTTTTTT. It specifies CASSTRGHSGELFF.